The rows below give T cell receptor beta chains drawn from one sample of a study of a mutant IDH1 vaccine in newly diagnosed glioma. The table came from immunoSEQ multiplex PCR; TCRdb's copy has only in-frame clones and leaves some out. The sample has over 75,000 clones; approximately 80% are singletons. The antigens of these receptors remain unknown. The starting material was PBMCs, obtained from a glioma patient whose treatment included an IDH1 peptide vaccine. These receptors originate from a man in his forties or fifties with glioma. CDR3s include the opening cysteine and the closing phenylalanine or tryptophan. D genes are given only for firm matches. Clone size is stated in some rows and not others, as once, few, many or a class when expanded.

J gene	V gene	D gene	clone size	CDR3 protein	CDR3 DNA
TRBJ2-2	TRBV15	.	.	CATSTLVAGELFF	TGTGCCACCAGCACCCTAGTCGCCGGGGAGCTGTTTTTT
TRBJ2-3	TRBV7-9	.	.	CASSLASGAGDTQYF	TGTGCCAGCAGCTTAGCATCAGGGGCGGGGGATACGCAGTATTTT
TRBJ1-2	TRBV5-6	.	.	CASSLKKGVWYGYTF	TGTGCCAGCAGCTTGAAGAAGGGGGTGTGGTATGGCTACACCTTC
TRBJ1-5	TRBV10-3	.	.	CAIRGRDSNQPQHF	TGTGCCATCAGGGGCAGGGATAGCAATCAGCCCCAGCATTTT
TRBJ1-5	TRBV19	.	few	CASSITREGQPQHF	TGTGCCAGTAGTATAACCAGGGAAGGTCAGCCCCAGCATTTT
TRBJ2-7	TRBV19	.	.	CASKRNRDRNEQYF	TGTGCCAGTAAGCGAAACAGGGACCGGAACGAGCAGTACTTC
TRBJ2-3	TRBV27	.	.	CASSFSGITDTQYF	TGTGCCAGCAGTTTCTCAGGGATCACAGATACGCAGTATTTT
TRBJ2-7	TRBV6-5	.	.	CASSYSASAKSYEQYF	TGTGCCAGCAGTTACTCAGCTAGCGCTAAGTCCTACGAGCAGTACTTC
TRBJ2-1	TRBV4-2	TRBD2	few	CASSQELAGGPGDEQFF	TGTGCCAGCAGCCAAGAGCTAGCGGGAGGGCCTGGGGATGAGCAGTTCTTC
TRBJ2-5	TRBV27	.	.	CASSLSWASQETQYF	TGTGCCAGCAGTTTATCGTGGGCTAGCCAAGAGACCCAGTACTTC
TRBJ1-2	TRBV19	.	once	CASSNSGTAHGYTF	TGTGCCAGTAGTAACTCCGGGACGGCTCACGGCTACACCTTC
TRBJ2-1	TRBV11-3	.	.	CASSLSNSEQFF	TGTGCCAGCAGCTTAAGTAACAGTGAGCAGTTCTTC
TRBJ1-1	TRBV7-2	.	.	CASSLRTEAFF	TGTGCCAGCAGCTTAAGAACTGAAGCTTTCTTT
TRBJ2-6	TRBV19	.	.	CASSIVFSGANVLTF	TGTGCCAGTAGTATAGTGTTCTCTGGGGCCAACGTCCTGACTTTC
TRBJ2-1	TRBV6-5	TRBD1	once	CASVGQGGEQFF	TGTGCCAGCGTGGGACAGGGAGGTGAGCAGTTCTTC
TRBJ1-2	TRBV10-1	TRBD1	.	CASSDDRAGGYTF	TGCGCCAGCAGTGATGACAGGGCTGGTGGCTACACCTTC
TRBJ1-4	TRBV5-4	TRBD1	.	CASSQETGVLTNEKLFF	TGTGCCAGCAGCCAAGAGACAGGGGTTCTAACTAATGAAAAACTGTTTTTT
TRBJ2-5	TRBV7-2	.	.	CASSFAQKETQYF	TGTGCCAGCAGCTTCGCACAAAAAGAGACCCAGTACTTC
TRBJ1-2	TRBV1	.	.	CTSSQDKSGGYTF	TGCACCAGCAGCCAAGATAAATCCGGGGGCTACACCTTC
TRBJ2-5	TRBV11-3	.	.	CASSSGAETQYF	TGTGCCAGCAGTTCGGGGGCAGAGACCCAGTACTTC
TRBJ2-1	TRBV15	TRBD2	.	CATSRDRGLSYNEQFF	TGTGCCACCAGCAGAGATAGGGGACTATCCTACAATGAGCAGTTCTTC
TRBJ2-4	TRBV14	.	few	CASSLRGTGLPKNIQYF	TGTGCCAGCAGCCTCCGAGGGACGGGGCTACCCAAAAACATTCAGTACTTC
TRBJ1-5	TRBV5-6	.	.	CASSYGSSNQPQHF	TGTGCCAGCAGCTACGGGTCGAGCAATCAGCCCCAGCATTTT
TRBJ2-7	TRBV5-5	TRBD1	.	CASSLSIQGDYEQYF	TGTGCCAGCAGCCTCTCGATTCAGGGGGACTACGAGCAGTACTTC
TRBJ1-5	TRBV7-9	.	once	CASSLGGLNQPQHF	TGTGCCAGCAGCTTAGGGGGGCTCAATCAGCCCCAGCATTTT
TRBJ2-7	TRBV5-6	.	.	CASSLGHFYEQYF	TGTGCCAGCAGCTTGGGGCATTTCTACGAGCAGTACTTC
TRBJ1-2	TRBV28	TRBD1	once	CASSSQTTGIGYGYTF	TGTGCCAGCAGTTCCCAAACGACAGGGATCGGCTATGGCTACACCTTC
TRBJ1-3	TRBV5-8	.	.	CASSLAGTRGHTIYF	TGTGCCAGCAGCTTGGCCGGGACACGGGGACACACCATATATTTT
TRBJ1-4	TRBV30	.	.	CACHAGRGEKLFF	TGTGCCTGCCACGCGGGGCGGGGTGAAAAACTGTTTTTT
TRBJ1-1	TRBV9	.	few	CASSLLLDGNTEAFF	TGTGCCAGCAGCCTTCTCCTGGATGGGAACACTGAAGCTTTCTTT
TRBJ2-1	TRBV7-8	.	once	CASSFAPGAGGSNEQFF	TGTGCCAGCAGCTTCGCCCCGGGGGCGGGCGGGAGTAATGAGCAGTTCTTC
TRBJ2-7	TRBV30	.	.	CAWSGLGPYEQYF	TGTGCCTGGAGTGGATTAGGGCCCTACGAGCAGTACTTC
TRBJ1-4	TRBV6-6	.	.	CASRGSGKPNEKLFF	TGTGCCAGCAGGGGTTCAGGGAAACCTAATGAAAAACTGTTTTTT
TRBJ1-5	TRBV7-2	.	once	CASSLSGTGNQPQHF	TGTGCCAGCAGCTTATCTGGGACGGGCAATCAGCCCCAGCATTTT
TRBJ2-6	TRBV6-1	TRBD1	once	CASSENGGRGRTGANVLTF	TGTGCCAGCAGTGAAAATGGCGGCAGGGGGCGTACTGGGGCCAACGTCCTGACTTTC
TRBJ1-2	TRBV29-1	.	.	CIIGGEQGKRGNYGYTF	TGCATCATAGGAGGTGAGCAGGGAAAACGAGGGAACTATGGCTACACCTTC
TRBJ2-6	TRBV28	.	.	CASSLWGAGANVLTF	TGTGCCAGCAGTTTATGGGGAGCCGGGGCCAACGTCCTGACTTTC